The subject of this entry is one TCR beta chain. What it binds is not known. This sample is part of a study of CD8 T cells in ankylosing spondylitis. Study-wide results and limits: Ankylosing spondylitis blood seemed to carry a telltale TCR beta motif made of roughly eight highly homologous variants.

The CDR3 has 13 amino acids. The V and J ends lost 6 bases and 4 bases, in that order; junction bases with no gene match: 5. CDR1 is SGHRS and CDR2 is YFSETQ in the germline V gene. Quantitative 5'-RACE with molecular barcodes produced the TCR beta libraries. TCRdb analysed the 5' RACE reads with MiXCR anew, one entry per CDR3 protein. The repertoire has 700,000 to 850,000 distinct CDR3 sequences, 10% to 15% of them found once; the top ten carry just over 0.5%. Sequenced input: blood, either unsorted or a sorted T cell fraction (not recorded which). The chain carries TRBV5-1 and TRBJ2-3, with 7 positions matching TRBD2. The clonotype was recovered from a male donor with ankylosing spondylitis. The CDR3 loop is CASKKAGADTQYF. The DNA for the CDR3 is TGCGCCAGCAAGAAGGCGGGGGCAGATACGCAGTATTTT.